What follows describes a single T cell receptor (beta chain). Its antigen remains unidentified. This sample stems from a study of shared clonotypes between healthy human individuals. Notes on the study in general: Naive CD4 clonotype sharing across several donors was about 5%.

Sequencing used immunoSEQ multiplex PCR; TCRdb keeps in-frame clones, though not all of them. The sample carries about 2.4 million clones, more than 80% recorded once. CDR3 size: 20 residues. From germline, CDR1 is SGHRS and CDR2 YFSETQ. V shed 5 bases, J shed 6 bases, and the junction held 22 bases outside the gene matches. The TCR comes from a man between 18 and 29 years old in good health. The sample comprised naive CD4+ T cells sorted from blood. Documented subset: CD45RA+ positively selected. The chain combines TRBV5-1 with TRBJ1-5; TRBD1 matches 11 bases. The CDR3 sequence: CASRGARYIRDRGTCQPQHF. The DNA for the CDR3 is TGCGCCAGCAGGGGCGCCCGATACATCCGGGACAGGGGGACCTGTCAGCCCCAGCATTTT. Filled out from reference TRBV5-1 and TRBJ1-5, the complete variable domain reads KAGVTQTPRYLIKTRGQQVTLSCSPISGHRSVSWYQQTPGQGLQFLFEYFSETQRNKGNFPGRFSGRQFSNSRSEMNVSTLELGDSALYLCASRGARYIRDRGTCQPQHFGDGTRLSIL.